This TCR beta chain was recorded in a study of cytomegalovirus exposure and HLA in healthy donors. 60 Vbeta and 13 Jbeta primers were used in PCR. The assay was immunoSEQ multiplex PCR, and TCRdb's table has in-frame clones only and misses some. Here the sample spans hundreds of thousands of clones, 65% to 80% being singletons. The donors, nominally healthy at sampling, likely had unrecorded immune exposures. Germline loops: CDR1 SGDLS, CDR2 YYNGEE. CDR3 length: 14 residues. The junction had 10 bases not matched to a gene; V was cut back by 7 bases and J by 7 bases. Sequenced: PBMCs. The sequence derives from a girl aged 2 to 10 in good health and CMV-seronegative. The V and J genes are TRBV9 and TRBJ2-7; TRBD2 matches 11 bases. CDR3 sequence (DNA): TGTGCCAGCGGCCTGACTAGCGGGGCGAGAGAGCAGTACTTC. Its protein product is CASGLTSGAREQYF.